This TCR beta chain comes out of a study of T cell repertoires in aging, cancer and after chemotherapy. The germline CDR1 and CDR2 sequences are SGHVS and FNYEAQ. The V and J ends lost 0 bases and 4 bases respectively, with 13 bases between them. The CDR3 runs 15 residues. TCR beta rearrangements were amplified from peripheral blood genomic DNA. This clonotype was found a few times. TRB rearrangements spanning V, D and J were amplified using mixed TRB-A/B primers. Via MiXCR, TCRdb re-called the multiplex PCR reads, giving one row per CDR3 protein. This table holds around 6,000 distinct CDR3 sequences, about 32% found once.

V is TRBV7-6 and J is TRBJ2-7; D is unclear. Material for sequencing was blood. This TCR came from a human donor with a blood cancer. DNA for the CDR3: TGTGCCAGCAGCTTAGCGCCGGGTTTAGGGTACGAGCAGTACTTC. Its translation: CASSLAPGLGYEQYF.